The next 3 T cell receptor beta chains were all read from a single sample in a study of cytomegalovirus exposure and HLA in healthy donors. The PCR employed 60 Vbeta primers together with 13 Jbeta primers. Using immunoSEQ multiplex PCR, the repertoire was profiled, and TCRdb retains in-frame clones only, with some absent. The sample contains about 140,000 clones, around two thirds of which appear only once. Sequencing input: PBMCs. These receptor sequences come from a young man in good health and CMV-seropositive.

This chain links TRBV10-2 with TRBJ2-3; 8 bases agree with TRBD2. The CDR3 length is 19 residues. The junction had 13 bases not matched to a gene; V was cut back by 0 bases and J by 2 bases. CDR1 and CDR2 (germline): WSHSY, SAAADI. CDR3 sequence reads: CASSESNPFAGGPTDTQYF. The CDR3 DNA follows: TGCGCCAGCAGTGAGTCTAACCCCTTCGCGGGAGGACCCACAGATACGCAGTATTTT.

In DNA, the CDR3 is TGTGCCAGCACCAGGACTAGCGGCCCGGTAGTCCAAGAGACCCAGTACTTC. Amino acids: CASTRTSGPVVQETQYF. The rearrangement links TRBV9 to TRBJ2-5; 10 bases map to TRBD2. Trimming removed 6 bases from V and 1 base from J; junction bases left unmatched: 12. The germline CDR1 and CDR2 sequences are SGDLS and YYNGEE. CDR3 length equals 17 residues.

The V gene is TRBV7-6, the J gene TRBJ2-1; D may be TRBD2 (6 bases). CDR1 and CDR2 from the germline V gene are SGHVS and FNYEAQ. The CDR3 has 15 residues. The germline V and J ends were trimmed by 5 bases and 4 bases, with 15 bases remaining between them. This CDR3 is CASSTGTGGYNEQFF. As DNA, the CDR3 is TGTGCCAGCAGCACCGGGACTGGAGGATACAATGAGCAGTTCTTC.